This T cell receptor beta chain was recovered during a study of T cells in Graves' hyperthyroidism and ophthalmopathy. The sample holds many counts of this clonotype. Its antigen is currently unknown. The CDR3 regions of TCR beta were amplified from RNA transcripts. HTBI primers were the set used in a first-round RT-PCR of the TCR CDR3. TCRdb reprocessed the multiplex PCR reads with MiXCR, giving one entry per CDR3 protein. The profile shows approximately 480,000 distinct CDR3 sequences, less than 25% of them singletons. Looked up from germline, CDR1 is LGHNT and CDR2 is FRNRAP. The CDR3 runs 13 residues. Trimming cost V 6 bases and J 6 bases, with 15 bases left between them. Stability of Graves' hyperthyroidism was defined as absent ophthalmopathy progression within 18 months. Study-wide findings and caveats: Expanded thyroid clonotypes (above 0.001) were mostly also found in blood. In validation, the model predicted ophthalmopathy. These predictions came a median 6.5 months before onset.

The sequence was collected from a man aged 18 to 30 with Graves' hyperthyroidism. Sequencing was performed on blood. This chain links TRBV12-5 with TRBJ2-7, with D perhaps matching TRBD1 (6 bases). The CDR3 nucleotides read TGTGCTAGTGGGCAAACCGGGACAATCGAGCAGTACTTC. Protein product: CASGQTGTIEQYF.